A single sample is the source of the 11 T cell receptor beta chains below, sequenced in a study of cytomegalovirus exposure and HLA in healthy donors. Sequencing used immunoSEQ multiplex PCR; TCRdb keeps in-frame clones, though not all of them. The data show about 160,000 clones, less than 95% seen once. The sequencing input was PBMCs. Every receptor here comes from a woman younger than 35 in good health and CMV-seropositive.

This chain links TRBV7-6 with TRBJ2-5; 10 positions match TRBD2. Trimming removed 1 base from V and 5 bases from J; junction bases left unmatched: 7. CDR1 is SGHVS and CDR2 is FNYEAQ in the germline V gene. This CDR3 has 16 amino acids. Written as DNA, the CDR3 is TGTGCCAGCAGCTTAGGATCAGCGGGGGGGCGGGAGACCCAGTACTTC. It encodes CASSLGSAGGRETQYF.

The V gene is TRBV4-1, the J gene TRBJ1-1; possibly TRBD1 for D (5 bases). The CDR3 is 16 residues long. Looked up from germline, CDR1 is MGHRA and CDR2 is YSYEKL. Trimming removed 0 bases at V and 1 base at J, with 12 bases between. The CDR3 reads CASSQDPHQGNTEAFF. In nucleotides, the CDR3 is TGCGCCAGCAGCCAAGATCCCCACCAGGGGAACACTGAAGCTTTCTTT.

The V call is TRBV29-1, the J call TRBJ1-2; D perhaps matches TRBD1 (5 bases). Trimming left V 2 bases short and J 5 bases short, with 15 bases between. CDR3 size: 14 residues. Germline V gene data show CDR1 as SQVTM and CDR2 as ANQGSEA. CDR3 sequence: CSVELLDKVYGYTF. Here the CDR3 DNA reads TGCAGCGTTGAACTCCTGGACAAAGTTTATGGCTACACCTTC.

In DNA form, the CDR3 reads TGTGCCAGCAGCTTAGGACCGGCCGGGTTCTCGGACATTCAGTACTTC. As protein: CASSLGPAGFSDIQYF. The V gene is TRBV7-6, the J gene TRBJ2-4; D uncertain. Per germline, CDR1 SGHVS and CDR2 FNYEAQ. V was pared by 1 base and J by 8 bases, with 18 bases between. This CDR3 spans 16 amino acids.

This clone was detected once. The V call is TRBV5-4, the J call TRBJ2-1, with 10 bases aligning to TRBD2. V dropped 0 bases and J dropped 2; count of bases not matched to a gene: 8. CDR3 size: 18 residues. CDR1 is SGHNT, CDR2 YYREEE, per germline (reference sequence). In nucleotides, the CDR3 is TGTGCCAGCAGCTTGGTTGATAGCGGGAGGTCAACCTACAATGAGCAGTTCTTC. Protein: CASSLVDSGRSTYNEQFF.

The J gene is TRBJ2-4, the V gene TRBV28; 10 bases are a match to TRBD1. The CDR3 length is 17 residues. V was clipped by 4 bases and J by 2 bases; unmatched bases: 8. The V gene's germline CDR1 is MDHEN and CDR2 SYDVKM. The CDR3 DNA follows: TGTGCCAGCAGTTCCCCGGGACAGGGGTTTTCCAAAAACATTCAGTACTTC. Amino acid sequence: CASSSPGQGFSKNIQYF.

This chain links TRBV4-1 with TRBJ2-7; no clear D. V was pared by 0 bases and J by 3 bases, with 3 bases between. Germline V gene lookup returns CDR1 MGHRA and CDR2 YSYEKL. CDR3 length equals 12 residues. This CDR3 reads CASSQDYYEQYF. CDR3 nucleotides: TGCGCCAGCAGCCAAGATTACTACGAGCAGTACTTC.

The sample holds a few counts of this clone. CDR3 DNA: TGTGCCAGCTCGGACGGACAGGGGGTAAACTATGGCTACACCTTC. It is translated as CASSDGQGVNYGYTF. The rearrangement uses TRBV18 and TRBJ1-2; 10 bases map to TRBD1. This CDR3 comprises 15 residues. The V segment lost 6 bases and the J segment 2 bases; nucleotides outside the gene matches: 6. Looked up from germline, CDR1 is KGHSH and CDR2 is LQKENI.

CDR3 coding DNA: TGCGCCAGCAGCTTGGGACTAGCGGGAGCGGGTTACAATGAGCAGTTCTTC. Translated: CASSLGLAGAGYNEQFF. The chain joins TRBV5-1 to TRBJ2-1; 12 positions agree with TRBD2. The CDR3 is made up of 17 amino acids. J lost 4 bases, V lost 0 bases, and 5 bases had no gene match. Germline V gene lookup returns CDR1 SGHRS and CDR2 YFSETQ.

The chain's CDR3 is CASSQDPGVLQFF. In nucleotides, the CDR3 is TGCGCCAGCAGCCAAGATCCCGGGGTTTTGCAGTTCTTC. This sequence joins TRBV4-1 and TRBJ2-1, with D perhaps TRBD2 (5 bases). The germline gives CDR1 MGHRA, CDR2 YSYEKL. The CDR3 length is 13 residues. Trimming pared 0 bases from V and 12 bases from J, leaving 12 bases between.

The J gene is TRBJ2-2, the V gene TRBV2; tentatively, D is TRBD1 (5 bases). The germline V gene has CDR1 SNHLY and CDR2 FYNNEI. V was trimmed by 2 bases and J by 1 base, leaving 8 bases between them. The CDR3 runs 15 residues. The CDR3: CASSEIQGNTGELFF. The CDR3 nucleotides are TGTGCCAGCAGTGAAATCCAGGGGAACACCGGGGAGCTGTTTTTT.